Shown below are 18 T cell receptor beta chains from a single sample sequenced in a study. TCRdb reprocessed the 5' RACE reads via MiXCR and lists one record per CDR3 protein. The sample shows some 64,000 distinct CDR3 sequences, about 20% of them seen only once. Sequenced sample: memory CD4+ T cells sorted from a lymph node. Sample subset: memory CD4+ T cells, CD4+CD45RO+CD25-. These receptor sequences come from a female donor with breast cancer.

V usage is TRBV7-9 and J usage is TRBJ1-2; tentatively, D is TRBD1 (5 bases). With 4 bases removed from V and 0 bases from J, the gap between germline ends came to 9 bases. The length of the CDR3 is 14 residues. The germline CDR1 and CDR2 sequences are SEHNR and FQNEAQ (reference sequence). The DNA for the CDR3 is TGTGCCAGCAGCTCCCGACAGTCTAACTATGGCTACACCTTC. As protein: CASSSRQSNYGYTF. Drawing the rest from reference TRBV7-9 and TRBJ1-2, the complete variable domain is DTGVSQNPRHKITKRGQNVTFRCDPISEHNRLYWYRQTLGQGPEFLTYFQNEAQLEKSRLLSDRFSAERPKGSFSTLEIQRTEQGDSAMYLCASSSRQSNYGYTFGSGTRLTVV.

This clonotype was seen a few times. V and J are TRBV6-2 or TRBV6-3 and TRBJ2-7; TRBD2 agrees at 7 bases. With 7 bases clipped from V and 3 bases from J, the junction kept 12 bases outside the gene matches. Germline loops: CDR1 MNHEY, CDR2 SVGEGT. The CDR3 extends over 15 amino acids. This CDR3 reads CASKSPGGWDYEQYF. DNA of the CDR3: TGTGCCAGCAAAAGTCCGGGGGGTTGGGACTACGAGCAGTACTTC.

As concerns this clonotype: Possible read error: a much larger clone is one base away. The V gene is TRBV28, the J gene TRBJ2-3, with 7 bases matching TRBD2. Germline CDR1 reads MDHEN; CDR2 reads SYDVKM. This CDR3 region has 14 residues. The CDR3 spells CASSPGLDRDAQYF. CDR3 in DNA: TGTGCCAGCAGTCCTGGACTAGACAGAGATGCGCAGTATTTT. The complete variable domain, with remaining parts taken from reference TRBV28 and TRBJ2-3, reads DVKVTQSSRYLVKRTGEKVFLECVQDMDHENMFWYRQDPGLGLRLIYFSYDVKMKEKGDIPEGYSVSREKKERFSLILESASTNQTSMYLCASSPGLDRDAQYFGPGTRLTVL.

The rearrangement joins TRBV7-2 to TRBJ2-3; TRBD1 is a possible D gene (6 bases). The V and J ends lost 1 base and 5 bases respectively, with 10 bases between them. CDR3 length: 14 amino acids. Germline CDR1 SGHTA, CDR2 FQGNSA. The CDR3 DNA reads as TGTGCCAGCAGCTTAGACAGGGCAGTAGATACGCAGTATTTT. Amino acid sequence: CASSLDRAVDTQYF.

CDR3 in DNA: TGTGCCAGCAGCCGGACTAGCGGGAAAGGCGAGCAGTACTTC. It is translated as CASSRTSGKGEQYF. The V and J genes are TRBV7-2 and TRBJ2-7, with 12 bases lining up with TRBD2. The CDR3 loop spans 14 amino acids. The germline gives CDR1 SGHTA, CDR2 FQGNSA. V lost 5 bases, J lost 6 bases, and 5 bases stayed unmatched.

With respect to this clonotype: At one end, the junction sequence differs from germline, possibly due to a read error. The chain links TRBV15 to TRBJ2-1, with a possible D match to TRBD2 (5 bases). The length of the CDR3 is 13 residues. Germline CDR1 reads LNHNV; CDR2 reads YYDKDF (reference sequence). The CDR3 coding sequence is TGTGCCACCAGCGGAGATATGGGAGATGAGCAGTTCTTC. It codes for CATSGDMGDEQFF.

This clonotype was detected only a few times. This rearrangement joins TRBV5-1 to TRBJ2-7; TRBD1 agrees at 7 bases. CDR1 is SGHRS, CDR2 YFSETQ, per germline. J lost 2 bases, V lost 1 base, and 12 bases had no gene match. The CDR3 consists of 17 residues. Here the CDR3 reads CASSLLTGDREPYEQYF. The CDR3 DNA is TGCGCCAGCAGCTTGCTGACCGGGGACAGAGAACCCTACGAGCAGTACTTC.

The chain links TRBV6-2 or TRBV6-3 to TRBJ2-1, with a weak D call TRBD2 (6 bases). CDR1 and CDR2 (germline): MNHEY, SVGEGT. Trimming removed 2 bases from V and 8 bases from J, with 16 bases in between. The CDR3 extends over 15 amino acids. In DNA, the CDR3 is TGTGCCAGCAGTTACGGCCCCAAAGGGGAGGATGAGCAGTTCTTC. Protein sequence: CASSYGPKGEDEQFF.

Only a few counts were recorded for this clonotype. The chain uses TRBV7-2 and TRBJ2-1; D uncertain. The V gene lost 5 bases and the J gene lost 12 bases, with 14 bases spanning the gap. Germline lookup yields CDR1 SGHTA and CDR2 FQGNSA. This CDR3 is 12 amino acids long. The CDR3 loop reads CASSHRQRTQFF. In nucleotides, the CDR3 is TGTGCCAGCAGCCACCGACAACGGACGCAGTTCTTC. The variable domain in full, with the rest retrieved from reference TRBV7-2 and TRBJ2-1, is GAGVSQSPSNKVTEKGKDVELRCDPISGHTALYWYRQSLGQGLEFLIYFQGNSAPDKSGLPSDRFSAERTGGSVSTLTIQRTQQEDSAVYLCASSHRQRTQFFGPGTRLTVL.

With regard to this clonotype: Because it lacks the conserved phenylalanine or tryptophan at the end, this CDR3 is likely a read error. The chain joins TRBV28 to TRBJ2-7; D is undetermined. Germline V gives CDR1 MDHEN, CDR2 SYDVKM. This CDR3 has 17 residues. With 3 bases removed from V and 0 bases from J, the gap between germline ends came to 18 bases. In DNA form, the CDR3 reads TGTGCCAGCAGTTTCTCTTACATTGCCTTCAGCTCCTACGAGCAGTACTAC. Amino acids: CASSFSYIAFSSYEQYY.

This clonotype was recorded at least ten times. The chain couples TRBV7-2 to TRBJ2-5; TRBD2 might be the D (6 bases). The CDR3 loop spans 14 amino acids. From germline, CDR1 is SGHTA and CDR2 FQGNSA. Between the trimmed V and J ends, which lost 1 base and 5 bases, there was a span of 11 bases. The chain's CDR3 is CASSLEAGRETQYF. In nucleotides, the CDR3 is TGTGCCAGCAGCTTAGAGGCGGGACGGGAGACCCAGTACTTC.

This clonotype showed up many times. This chain uses TRBV15 with TRBJ1-5; unclear D gene. Trimming cost V 5 bases and J 0 bases, with 11 bases left between them. CDR3 size: 15 residues. The germline V gene encodes CDR1 LNHNV and CDR2 YYDKDF (reference sequence). The CDR3 DNA sequence: TGTGCCACCAGCCATGGCCGGGATAGCAATCAGCCCCAGCATTTT. Protein: CATSHGRDSNQPQHF.

In this sample, this clonotype turned up many times. The chain uses TRBV5-1 and TRBJ2-7; D perhaps matches TRBD2 (6 bases). The CDR3 has 14 residues. V was shortened by 0 bases and J by 2 bases, with 9 bases between the two germline ends. Germline lookup yields CDR1 SGHRS and CDR2 YFSETQ. Here the CDR3 reads CASSLVGGAYEQYF. The DNA of the CDR3 is TGCGCCAGCAGCTTGGTCGGGGGAGCCTACGAGCAGTACTTC.

This clonotype showed up just a few times. The chain is built from TRBV5-1 and TRBJ2-2; D is perhaps TRBD1 (6 bases). The germline V and J ends were trimmed by 1 base and 3 bases, with 13 bases remaining between them. Per the germline V gene, CDR1 is SGHRS and CDR2 is YFSETQ. The CDR3 has 16 residues. The CDR3 loop reads CASSLSGAMDTGELFF. In DNA form, the CDR3 reads TGCGCCAGCAGCTTGTCAGGGGCGATGGACACCGGGGAGCTGTTTTTT. Based on the CDR3 plus reference TRBV5-1 and TRBJ2-2, the full variable domain is KAGVTQTPRYLIKTRGQQVTLSCSPISGHRSVSWYQQTPGQGLQFLFEYFSETQRNKGNFPGRFSGRQFSNSRSEMNVSTLELGDSALYLCASSLSGAMDTGELFFGEGSRLTVL.

This clonotype has more than one count but fewer than ten. V and J are TRBV24-1 and TRBJ2-3, with D perhaps TRBD2 (6 bases). The CDR3 length is 13 residues. Germline V gives CDR1 KGHDR, CDR2 SFDVKD. V lost 3 bases, J lost 4 bases, and 7 bases lay in between. The CDR3 bases are TGTGCCACCAGTGATCCGGGGGCAGATACGCAGTATTTT. Residues: CATSDPGADTQYF.

V and J are TRBV18 and TRBJ2-7, with 13 bases fitting TRBD2. Germline V gene lookup returns CDR1 KGHSH and CDR2 LQKENI. The V segment lost 2 bases and the J segment 5 bases; nucleotides outside the gene matches: 9. This CDR3 has 17 amino acids. The CDR3 loop reads CASSPAPGLAGDNEQYF. The CDR3 DNA follows: TGTGCCAGCTCACCAGCTCCCGGACTAGCGGGAGATAACGAGCAGTACTTC.

The V call is TRBV30, the J call TRBJ2-2; no definite D call. This CDR3 contains 13 residues. V lost 0 bases and J lost 6, with 8 bases in between. Germline loops: CDR1 GTSNPN, CDR2 SVGIG (reference sequence). In DNA, the CDR3 is TGTGCCTGGAGTGTCGAGACGTCCGGGGAGCTGTTTTTT. This codes for CAWSVETSGELFF. The whole variable domain, remainder taken from reference TRBV30 and TRBJ2-2, is SQTIHQWPATLVQPVGSPLSLECTVEGTSNPNLYWYRQAAGRGLQLLFYSVGIGQISSEVPQNLSASRPQDRQFILSSKKLLLSDSGFYLCAWSVETSGELFFGEGSRLTVL.

This clonotype was detected only a few times. The chain carries TRBV7-2 and TRBJ1-2; maybe TRBD1 (6 bases). The V end lost 0 bases, the J end lost 5 bases, and 7 bases lay between the germline ends. The CDR3 is made up of 13 amino acids. Germline V gives CDR1 SGHTA, CDR2 FQGNSA. The CDR3 nucleotides are TGTGCCAGCAGCTTAGCGAGGGGGTATGGCTACACCTTC. Amino acids: CASSLARGYGYTF.